Here is one T cell receptor (beta chain) with its context. Sequence at one end of the junction differs from germline and may be a read error. These data are taken from a study of tumor-infiltrating lymphocytes in primary liver carcinoma. Starting material of 500 to 600 ng total RNA yielded TCR beta cDNA via a constant-region primer. Three-round nested multiplex PCR performed with slightly modified ARM-PCR produced the TCR beta libraries. PCR rounds one and two used TRBV1-TRBV30 forward primers with a C-beta reverse primer for approximately 11 cycles each. One entry per CDR3 protein, called by TCRdb with MiXCR from the multiplex PCR reads. The sample holds under 110,000 distinct CDR3 sequences, approximately 70% seen once. This CDR3 has 17 amino acids. Germline-derived CDR1 and CDR2 are SGHAT and FQNNGV. Co-extraction of RNA and DNA was performed on about 20-32 mg of unsorted bulk tissue. Patients diagnosed with primary liver carcinoma received treatment through surgical resection.

Sequenced sample: liver tumor tissue from sampling region 2. Noted subset: tumor region T2, inferior pole. The TCR was taken from a woman in her sixties or seventies with primary liver carcinoma and hepatitis B virus infection. The chain couples TRBV11-2 to TRBJ2-1, with 9 bases that match TRBD1. The CDR3 sequence: CGSSLTHGQGYRGEQFF. The CDR3 DNA follows: TGTGGCAGCAGCTTAACCCACGGACAGGGGTACAGAGGTGAACAGTTCTTC.